One sample yielded the 22 T cell receptor beta chains listed below, sequenced in a study of control samples from healthy donors and cancer patients. Generated by immunoSEQ multiplex PCR, the TCRdb table keeps only in-frame clones and is missing some. The table records 150,000 or so clones, just under 95% of them present only once. Source material: blood. The receptors originated from a man in his forties in good health.

The V and J genes are TRBV6-5 and TRBJ1-6, with D tentatively TRBD1 (5 bases). There are 16 residues in the CDR3. Trimming pared 2 bases from V and 2 bases from J, leaving 10 bases between. CDR1 MNHEY and CDR2 SVGAGI come from the germline V gene. CDR3 nucleotide sequence: TGTGCCAGCAGTTACGGGGGGTCGGCCTATAATTCACCCCTCCACTTT. As protein: CASSYGGSAYNSPLHF.

This chain uses TRBV25-1 with TRBJ1-1, with D tentatively TRBD1 (6 bases). The CDR3 runs to 14 residues. The V and J ends lost 6 bases and 5 bases respectively, with 16 bases between them. CDR1 is MGHDK and CDR2 is SYGVNS in the germline V gene. The CDR3 is CASSWGGGRTEAFF. CDR3 bases: TGTGCCAGCAGCTGGGGAGGGGGGAGGACTGAAGCTTTCTTT.

The chain combines TRBV3-1 (or the pseudogene TRBV3-2) with TRBJ2-6; possibly TRBD1 for D (6 bases). V gave up 0 bases and J gave up 3 bases, with 12 bases separating them. The CDR3 is 17 residues long. Germline lookup yields CDR1 LGHDT and CDR2 YNNKEL (reference sequence). CDR3 in amino acids: CASSQDRGRGGANVLTF. Here the CDR3 DNA reads TGTGCCAGCAGCCAAGATAGGGGGAGAGGTGGGGCCAACGTCCTGACTTTC.

The chain employs TRBV10-1 and TRBJ1-1; D is ambiguous. CDR3 size: 13 residues. V was shortened by 6 bases and J by 1 base, with 9 bases between the two germline ends. Germline V gene data show CDR1 as WNHNN and CDR2 as SYGVQD (reference sequence). The CDR3 region is CASSTGRNTEAFF. The CDR3 region has the DNA TGCGCCAGCAGCACCGGGAGGAACACTGAAGCTTTCTTT.

V gene TRBV28 combines with J gene TRBJ1-5; the D is unclear. V gave up 3 bases and J gave up 3 bases, with 12 bases separating them. Germline V gives CDR1 MDHEN, CDR2 SYDVKM. This CDR3 is built from 15 residues. The CDR3 protein is CASSLPLGNNQPQHF. The CDR3 DNA sequence: TGTGCCAGCAGTTTGCCGTTGGGAAACAATCAGCCCCAGCATTTT.

This chain uses TRBV5-1 with TRBJ1-2, with a possible D match to TRBD1 (5 bases). V gave up 0 bases and J gave up 7 bases, with 10 bases separating them. CDR3 length equals 13 residues. The V gene's germline CDR1 is SGHRS and CDR2 YFSETQ. The CDR3 bases are TGCGCCAGCAGCTTGGAAGGGGCGGGTGGCTACACCTTC. Translating gives CASSLEGAGGYTF.

This clone was recorded only once. The chain carries TRBV6-1 and TRBJ1-2; TRBD1 aligns across 7 bases. This CDR3 has 14 residues. With V trimmed by 2 bases and J by 8 bases, 8 bases remained unmatched. CDR1 is MNHNS, CDR2 SASEGT, per germline. The CDR3 loop is CASSELTGIGGYTF. CDR3 in DNA: TGTGCCAGCAGTGAACTGACAGGGATTGGCGGCTACACCTTC.

V gene TRBV9 combines with J gene TRBJ1-2; 7 bases map to TRBD1. The CDR3 contains 16 residues. With V trimmed by 0 bases and J by 8 bases, 13 bases remained unmatched. Germline CDR1 reads SGDLS; CDR2 reads YYNGEE. CDR3 coding DNA: TGTGCCAGCAGCGTAGCGGGGGGGGACAGAGGTAGGGGCTACACCTTC. It translates to CASSVAGGDRGRGYTF.

V usage is TRBV27 and J usage is TRBJ2-2; D is possibly TRBD1 or TRBD2 (5 bases each). CDR3 length: 14 residues. Trimming shortened V by 3 bases and J by 7 bases, and 12 bases separated the two germline ends. Germline V lookup: CDR1 MNHEY, CDR2 SMNVEV (reference sequence). CDR3 sequence (DNA): TGTGCCAGCAGTTTTCGAGGGGAAGGCGGGGAGCTGTTTTTT. This codes for CASSFRGEGGELFF.

The chain combines TRBV3-1 (or the pseudogene TRBV3-2) with TRBJ2-3, with 11 bases that match TRBD2. Germline CDR1 LGHDT, CDR2 YNNKEL (reference sequence). The CDR3 contains 22 residues. V dropped 4 bases and J dropped 0; count of bases not matched to a gene: 21. The CDR3 bases are TGTGCCAGCAGCCGCCTCCCCCCACCCATACTAGCGGGGGCCCGCAGCACAGATACGCAGTATTTT. It is translated as CASSRLPPPILAGARSTDTQYF.

V usage is TRBV6-1 and J usage is TRBJ2-2, with 10 bases fitting TRBD1. Germline CDR1 MNHNS, CDR2 SASEGT. This CDR3 contains 16 residues. V shed 2 bases and J 6 bases; nucleotides not matched to a gene: 6. CDR3 DNA sequence: TGTGCCAGCAGTGAATATGGGACAGGGGCTTCCGGGGAGCTGTTTTTT. Amino acids: CASSEYGTGASGELFF.

The rearrangement joins TRBV7-8 to TRBJ1-1; D uncertain. The CDR3 has 12 amino acids. V was shortened by 8 bases and J by 1 base, with 8 bases between the two germline ends. The germline CDR1 and CDR2 sequences are SGHVS and FQNEAQ. Here the CDR3 reads CASRISNTEAFF. The CDR3 DNA reads TGTGCCAGCCGAATATCGAACACTGAAGCTTTCTTT. Combining the CDR3 with reference TRBV7-8 and TRBJ1-1 gives the whole variable domain GAGVSQSPRYKVAKRGQDVALRCDPISGHVSLFWYQQALGQGPEFLTYFQNEAQLDKSGLPSDRFFAERPEGSVSTLKIQRTQQEDSAVYLCASRISNTEAFFGQGTRLTVV.

This chain joins TRBV6-5 and TRBJ2-1; 9 positions match TRBD2. This CDR3 has 15 amino acids. Looked up from germline, CDR1 is MNHEY and CDR2 is SVGAGI. V dropped 7 bases and J dropped 5; count of bases not matched to a gene: 9. The CDR3 region has the DNA TGTGCCAGCACCCTAACGGCTAGCGGGGACAATGAGCAGTTCTTC. Residues: CASTLTASGDNEQFF.

The sample holds one count of this clone. This chain uses TRBV27 with TRBJ2-2; D possibly matches TRBD1 or TRBD2 (5 bases each). Trimming removed 6 bases at V and 2 bases at J, with 16 bases between. The CDR3 length is 16 residues. CDR1 and CDR2 (germline): MNHEY, SMNVEV (reference sequence). CDR3 in DNA: TGTGCCAGCAGAGGGTGGGGACCGCTTAACACCGGGGAGCTGTTTTTT. Its protein product is CASRGWGPLNTGELFF.

The chain couples TRBV6-5 to TRBJ1-5; 9 nucleotides agree with TRBD1. Unmatched junction bases numbered 8, after V lost 10 bases and J lost 7 bases. CDR3 length: 13 residues. CDR1 and CDR2 from the germline V gene are MNHEY and SVGAGI. The CDR3 loop reads CATTDRGLQPQHF. The DNA of the CDR3 is TGTGCCACTACAGACAGGGGGTTACAGCCCCAGCATTTT.

This clone was found once. V and J are TRBV10-3 and TRBJ1-5, with D maybe TRBD1 (5 bases). This CDR3 contains 13 residues. The germline CDR1 and CDR2 sequences are ENHRY and SYGVKD. Between the trimmed V and J ends, which lost 4 bases and 1 base, there was a span of 5 bases. CDR3 amino acids: CAISGQSNQPQHF. The CDR3 bases are TGTGCCATCAGTGGACAGAGCAATCAGCCCCAGCATTTT.

This sequence joins TRBV5-4 and TRBJ1-6, with D possibly matching TRBD1 (5 bases). Trimming pared 2 bases from V and 9 bases from J, leaving 12 bases between. Germline assignment: CDR1 SGHNT and CDR2 YYREEE (reference sequence). The CDR3 contains 14 residues. CDR3 amino acids: CASSFDSLSSPLHF. DNA of the CDR3: TGTGCCAGCAGCTTTGACAGTCTCTCTTCACCCCTCCACTTT.

The chain is built from TRBV6-5 and TRBJ1-2, with 9 positions matching TRBD1. CDR1 MNHEY and CDR2 SVGAGI come from the germline V gene. V lost 6 bases, J lost 6 bases, and 2 bases stayed unmatched. This CDR3 contains 12 residues. CDR3 loop: CASSGTGNGYTF. CDR3 sequence (DNA): TGTGCCAGCAGCGGGACAGGGAATGGCTACACCTTC.

J is TRBJ1-2 and V is TRBV27; possible D gene TRBD1, 6 bases. The CDR3 is made up of 15 amino acids. V gave up 5 bases and J gave up 4 bases, with 17 bases separating them. Looked up from germline, CDR1 is MNHEY and CDR2 is SMNVEV (reference sequence). The CDR3 coding sequence is TGTGCCAGCAGTCCACAGGGACCTGTGTCCTATGGCTACACCTTC. This sequence encodes CASSPQGPVSYGYTF.

V and J are TRBV30 and TRBJ2-2; maybe TRBD2 (6 bases). Between the trimmed V and J ends, which lost 1 base and 7 bases, there was a span of 16 bases. Per the germline V gene, CDR1 is GTSNPN and CDR2 is SVGIG (reference sequence). The CDR3 sequence is 15 residues long. The CDR3 DNA reads as TGTGCCTGGAGTGCCGGTCTGGGGGGTAACGGGGAGCTGTTTTTT. This translates into CAWSAGLGGNGELFF.

The chain joins TRBV11-3 to TRBJ2-1; 14 nucleotides match TRBD2. The junction had 4 bases not matched to a gene; V was cut back by 5 bases and J by 7 bases. The CDR3 consists of 15 residues. Germline loops: CDR1 SGHNT, CDR2 YENEEA. In nucleotides, the CDR3 is TGTGCCAGCAGCCAAGGACTAGCGGGGGGTAATGAGCAGTTCTTC. It is translated as CASSQGLAGGNEQFF.

The CDR3 nucleotides read TGTGCCAGCAGCAAAGACCCAAGCTCCTACAATGAGCAGTTCTTC. Translating gives CASSKDPSSYNEQFF. This chain links TRBV7-7 with TRBJ2-1; no definite D call. The germline gives CDR1 SSHAT, CDR2 FNYEAQ (reference sequence). There are 15 residues in the CDR3. V lost 5 bases, J lost 0 bases, and 11 bases lay in between.